This T cell receptor beta chain was retrieved from a study of CD8 T cells in Susac syndrome. Random hexamers primed reverse transcription of about 0.45 to 1 ug RNA. One entry per CDR3 protein, called by TCRdb with MiXCR from the immunoSEQ multiplex PCR reads. Here the sample spans roughly 170,000 distinct CDR3 sequences, about 94% being singletons. Germline CDR1 is SGHRS and CDR2 is YFSETQ. There are 15 residues in the CDR3. This chain uses TRBV5-1 with TRBJ2-1; TRBD1 is a possible D gene (5 bases). The DNA matches TRBJ2-7 better at its end, which makes the J call doubtful. Sample: CD4+ T cells from PBMCs. The receptor's source is a human donor with multiple sclerosis. CDR3: CASSGLSGSSYEQYF. The CDR3 bases are TGCGCCAGCAGCGGCCTTTCAGGGTCCTCCTACGAGCAGTACTTC.